This TCR beta chain was recorded in a study of identical twins. General study findings and limits: Rather than following the same donors, the conclusions depended on cross-sectional statistical analysis. Among out-of-frame alpha sequences shared by twins, low generation probability occurred in excess. Model-predicted out-of-frame TCR alpha sharing fell below observed values in monozygotic twins.

CDR3 length equals 15 residues. The germline V gene encodes CDR1 SGDLS and CDR2 YYNGEE. V was pared by 3 bases and J by 7 bases, with 11 bases of the junction left unmatched. TCRdb passed the 5' RACE reads through MiXCR, listing each CDR3 protein once. This repertoire shows hundreds of thousands of distinct CDR3 sequences, roughly 20% found once; its top ten account for around 12%. In regard to this clonotype: Its matching antigen is unknown.

In addition, the sample was reused for a study of T cells expressing NK-cell markers.

This clonotype originated in a woman younger than 35 in good health. The rearrangement links TRBV9 to TRBJ2-7, with TRBD1 matching over 9 bases. Sequences were obtained from PBMCs. Written as DNA, the CDR3 is TGTGCCAGCAGCGCGGGACAGGGTAGCTGGGAGGAGCAGTACTTC. It encodes CASSAGQGSWEEQYF.